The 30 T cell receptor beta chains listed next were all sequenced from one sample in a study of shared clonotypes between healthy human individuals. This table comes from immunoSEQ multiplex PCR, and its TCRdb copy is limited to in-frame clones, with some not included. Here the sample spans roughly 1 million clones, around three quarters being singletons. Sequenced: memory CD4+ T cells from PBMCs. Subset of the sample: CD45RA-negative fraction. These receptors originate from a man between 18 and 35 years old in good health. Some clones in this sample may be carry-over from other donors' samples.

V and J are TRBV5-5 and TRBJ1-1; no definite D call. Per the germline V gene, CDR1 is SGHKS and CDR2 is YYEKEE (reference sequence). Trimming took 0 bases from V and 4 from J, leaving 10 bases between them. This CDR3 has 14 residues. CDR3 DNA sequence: TGTGCCAGCAGCTTGGTCGAGAGGGCCACTGAAGCTTTCTTT. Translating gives CASSLVERATEAFF. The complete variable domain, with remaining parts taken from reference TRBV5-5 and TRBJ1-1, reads DAGVTQSPTHLIKTRGQQVTLRCSPISGHKSVSWYQQVLGQGPQFIFQYYEKEERGRGNFPDRFSARQFPNYSSELNVNALLLGDSALYLCASSLVERATEAFFGQGTRLTVV.

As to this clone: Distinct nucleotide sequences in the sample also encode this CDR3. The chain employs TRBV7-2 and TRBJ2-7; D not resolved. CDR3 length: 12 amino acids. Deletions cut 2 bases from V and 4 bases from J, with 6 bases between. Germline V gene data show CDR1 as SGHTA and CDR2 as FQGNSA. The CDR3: CASSLRPYEQYF. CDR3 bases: TGTGCCAGCAGCTTAAGACCTTACGAGCAGTACTTC. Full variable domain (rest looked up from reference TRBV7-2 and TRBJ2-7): GAGVSQSPSNKVTEKGKDVELRCDPISGHTALYWYRQSLGQGLEFLIYFQGNSAPDKSGLPSDRFSAERTGGSVSTLTIQRTQQEDSAVYLCASSLRPYEQYFGPGTRLTVT.

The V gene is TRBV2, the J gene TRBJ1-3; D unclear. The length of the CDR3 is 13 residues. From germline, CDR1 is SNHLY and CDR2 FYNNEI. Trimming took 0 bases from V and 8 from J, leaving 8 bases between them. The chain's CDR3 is CASSEAGGDTIYF. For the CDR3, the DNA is TGTGCCAGCAGTGAAGCTGGAGGAGACACCATATATTTT.

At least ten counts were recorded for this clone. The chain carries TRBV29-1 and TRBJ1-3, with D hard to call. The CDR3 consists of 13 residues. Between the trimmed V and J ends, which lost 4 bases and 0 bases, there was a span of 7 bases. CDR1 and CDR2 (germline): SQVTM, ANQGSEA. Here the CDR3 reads CSVGGDSGNTIYF. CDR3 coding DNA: TGCAGCGTTGGGGGAGACTCTGGAAACACCATATATTTT. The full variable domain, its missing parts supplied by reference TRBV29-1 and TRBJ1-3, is SAVISQKPSRDICQRGTSLTIQCQVDSQVTMMFWYRQQPGQSLTLIATANQGSEATYESGFVIDKFPISRPNLTFSTLTVSNMSPEDSSIYLCSVGGDSGNTIYFGEGSWLTVV.

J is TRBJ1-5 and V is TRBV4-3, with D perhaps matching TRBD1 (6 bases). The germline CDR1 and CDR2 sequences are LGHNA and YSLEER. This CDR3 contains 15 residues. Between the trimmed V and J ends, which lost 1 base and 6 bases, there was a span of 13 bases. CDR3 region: CASSQGRGGGQPQHF. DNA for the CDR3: TGCGCCAGCAGCCAAGGGAGGGGAGGGGGTCAGCCCCAGCATTTT.

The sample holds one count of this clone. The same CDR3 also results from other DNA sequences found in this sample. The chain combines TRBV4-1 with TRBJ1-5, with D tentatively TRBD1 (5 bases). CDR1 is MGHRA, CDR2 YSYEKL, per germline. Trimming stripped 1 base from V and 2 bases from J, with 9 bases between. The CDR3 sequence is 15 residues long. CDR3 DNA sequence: TGCGCCAGCAGCCAAGGCACACAGGGCAATCAGCCCCAGCATTTT. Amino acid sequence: CASSQGTQGNQPQHF.

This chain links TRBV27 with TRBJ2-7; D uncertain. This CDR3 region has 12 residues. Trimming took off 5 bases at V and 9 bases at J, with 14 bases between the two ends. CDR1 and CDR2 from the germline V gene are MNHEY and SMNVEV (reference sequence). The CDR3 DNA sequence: TGTGCCAGCAGTCATCCCCTCGAAAGGCAGTACTTC. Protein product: CASSHPLERQYF.

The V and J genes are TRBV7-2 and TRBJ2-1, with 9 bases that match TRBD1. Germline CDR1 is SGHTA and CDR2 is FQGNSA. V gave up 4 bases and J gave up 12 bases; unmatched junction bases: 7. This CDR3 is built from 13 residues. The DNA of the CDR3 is TGTGCCAGCAGCTCGACAGGGGGGTATGGGCAGTTCTTC. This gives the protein CASSSTGGYGQFF. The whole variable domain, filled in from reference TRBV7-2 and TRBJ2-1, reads GAGVSQSPSNKVTEKGKDVELRCDPISGHTALYWYRQSLGQGLEFLIYFQGNSAPDKSGLPSDRFSAERTGGSVSTLTIQRTQQEDSAVYLCASSSTGGYGQFFGPGTRLTVL.

Here the CDR3 DNA reads TGTGCCAGCAGCTTCGGGGCAAACACTGAAGCTTTCTTT. This translates into CASSFGANTEAFF. This chain joins TRBV7-3 and TRBJ1-1; TRBD1 is a possible D gene (5 bases). Trimming pared 3 bases from V and 2 bases from J, leaving 7 bases between. Per the germline V gene, CDR1 is SGHTA and CDR2 is FQGTGA. CDR3 length equals 13 residues. Complete variable domain (other parts from reference TRBV7-3 and TRBJ1-1): GAGVSQTPSNKVTEKGKYVELRCDPISGHTALYWYRQSLGQGPEFLIYFQGTGAADDSGLPNDRFFAVRPEGSVSTLKIQRTERGDSAVYLCASSFGANTEAFFGQGTRLTVV.

The CDR3 region has the DNA TGCAGCGTTCGGACAGCCGCCAATCAGCCCCAGCATTTT. Protein product: CSVRTAANQPQHF. The rearrangement joins TRBV29-1 to TRBJ1-5; maybe TRBD1 (6 bases). The ends were cut back, 5 bases at V and 3 bases at J, with 11 bases in the middle. Germline V CDR1 and CDR2: SQVTM, ANQGSEA. The CDR3 extends over 13 amino acids.

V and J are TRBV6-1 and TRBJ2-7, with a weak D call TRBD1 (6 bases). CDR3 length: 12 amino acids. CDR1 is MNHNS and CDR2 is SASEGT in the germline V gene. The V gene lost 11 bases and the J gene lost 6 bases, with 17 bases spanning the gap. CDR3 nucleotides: TGTGCCGGCCGCTCCCAGGGGTCCGAGCAGTACTTC. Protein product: CAGRSQGSEQYF.

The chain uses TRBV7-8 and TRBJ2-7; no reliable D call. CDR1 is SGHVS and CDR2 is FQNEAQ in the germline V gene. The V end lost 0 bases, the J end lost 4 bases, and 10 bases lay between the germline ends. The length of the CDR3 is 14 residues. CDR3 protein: CASSLAQYPYEQYF. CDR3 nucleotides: TGTGCCAGCAGCTTAGCACAGTACCCTTACGAGCAGTACTTC.

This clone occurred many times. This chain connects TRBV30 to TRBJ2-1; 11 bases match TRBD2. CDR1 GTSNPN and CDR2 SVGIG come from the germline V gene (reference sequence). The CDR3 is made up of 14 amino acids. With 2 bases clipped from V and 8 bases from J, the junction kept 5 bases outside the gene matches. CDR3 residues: CAWSRGLAVDEQFF. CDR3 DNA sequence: TGTGCCTGGAGTAGGGGACTAGCGGTCGATGAGCAGTTCTTC. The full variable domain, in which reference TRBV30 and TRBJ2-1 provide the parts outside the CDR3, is SQTIHQWPATLVQPVGSPLSLECTVEGTSNPNLYWYRQAAGRGLQLLFYSVGIGQISSEVPQNLSASRPQDRQFILSSKKLLLSDSGFYLCAWSRGLAVDEQFFGPGTRLTVL.

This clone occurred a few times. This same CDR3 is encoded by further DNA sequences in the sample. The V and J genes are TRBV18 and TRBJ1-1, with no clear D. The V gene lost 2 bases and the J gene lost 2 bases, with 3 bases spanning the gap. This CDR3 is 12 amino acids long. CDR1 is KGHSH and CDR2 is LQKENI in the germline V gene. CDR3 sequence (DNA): TGTGCCAGCTCACCAGCTAACACTGAAGCTTTCTTT. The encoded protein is CASSPANTEAFF.

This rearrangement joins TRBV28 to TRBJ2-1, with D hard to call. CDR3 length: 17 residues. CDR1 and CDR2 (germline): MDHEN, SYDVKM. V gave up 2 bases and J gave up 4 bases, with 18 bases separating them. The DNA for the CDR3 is TGTGCCAGCAGTTTAAATTTCGGCAGGTCCTCGTACAATGAGCAGTTCTTC. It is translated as CASSLNFGRSSYNEQFF. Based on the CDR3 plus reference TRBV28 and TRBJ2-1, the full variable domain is DVKVTQSSRYLVKRTGEKVFLECVQDMDHENMFWYRQDPGLGLRLIYFSYDVKMKEKGDIPEGYSVSREKKERFSLILESASTNQTSMYLCASSLNFGRSSYNEQFFGPGTRLTVL.

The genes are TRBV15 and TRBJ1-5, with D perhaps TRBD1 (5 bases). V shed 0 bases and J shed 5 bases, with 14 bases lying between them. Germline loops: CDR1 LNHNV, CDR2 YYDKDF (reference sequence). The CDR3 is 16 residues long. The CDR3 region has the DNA TGTGCCACCAGCAGAGATAGGGTCAGGGTGGATCAGCCCCAGCATTTT. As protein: CATSRDRVRVDQPQHF. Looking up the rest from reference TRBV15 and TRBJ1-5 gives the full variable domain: DAMVIQNPRYQVTQFGKPVTLSCSQTLNHNVMYWYQQKSSQAPKLLFHYYDKDFNNEADTPDNFQSRRPNTSFCFLDIRSPGLGDTAMYLCATSRDRVRVDQPQHFGDGTRLSIL.

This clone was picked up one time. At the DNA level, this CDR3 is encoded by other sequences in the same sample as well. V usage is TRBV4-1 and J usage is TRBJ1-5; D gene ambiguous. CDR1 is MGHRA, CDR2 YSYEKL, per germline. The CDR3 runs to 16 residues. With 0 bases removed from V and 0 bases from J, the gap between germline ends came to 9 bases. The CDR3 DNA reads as TGCGCCAGCAGCCAAGATAAGGACTATAGCAATCAGCCCCAGCATTTT. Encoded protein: CASSQDKDYSNQPQHF.

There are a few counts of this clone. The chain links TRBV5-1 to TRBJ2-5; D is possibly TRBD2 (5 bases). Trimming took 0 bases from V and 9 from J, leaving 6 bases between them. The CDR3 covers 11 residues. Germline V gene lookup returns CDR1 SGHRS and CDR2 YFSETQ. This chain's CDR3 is CASSLEGAQYF. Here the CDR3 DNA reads TGCGCCAGCAGCTTGGAGGGAGCCCAGTACTTC.

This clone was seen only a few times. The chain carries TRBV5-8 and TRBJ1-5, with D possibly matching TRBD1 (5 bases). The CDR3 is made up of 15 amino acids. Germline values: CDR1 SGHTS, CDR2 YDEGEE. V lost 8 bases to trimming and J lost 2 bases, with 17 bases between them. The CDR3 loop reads CASMFRGTGNQPQHF. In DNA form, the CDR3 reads TGTGCCAGTATGTTTCGGGGGACGGGCAATCAGCCCCAGCATTTT.

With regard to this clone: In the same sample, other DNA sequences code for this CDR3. The CDR3 bases are TGTGCCAGCAGCTCGAGGACAGGGGGCACCTACGAGCAGTACTTC. Translation: CASSSRTGGTYEQYF. The V call is TRBV28, the J call TRBJ2-7, with 11 positions matching TRBD1. CDR3 size: 15 residues. Germline loops: CDR1 MDHEN, CDR2 SYDVKM. V dropped 6 bases and J dropped 2; count of bases not matched to a gene: 6.

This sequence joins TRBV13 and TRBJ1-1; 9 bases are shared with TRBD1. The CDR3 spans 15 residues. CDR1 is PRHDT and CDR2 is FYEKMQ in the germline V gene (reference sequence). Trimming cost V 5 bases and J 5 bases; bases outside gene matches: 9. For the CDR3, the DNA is TGTGCCAGCAGCCCTCCCGGGACAGGGAGGACTGAAGCTTTCTTT. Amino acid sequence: CASSPPGTGRTEAFF.

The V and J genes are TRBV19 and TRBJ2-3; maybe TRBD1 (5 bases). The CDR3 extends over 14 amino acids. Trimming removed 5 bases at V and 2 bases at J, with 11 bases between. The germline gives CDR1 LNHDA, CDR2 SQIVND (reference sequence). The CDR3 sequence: CASSWGRNTDTQYF. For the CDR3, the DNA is TGTGCCAGTAGTTGGGGCAGGAACACAGATACGCAGTATTTT.

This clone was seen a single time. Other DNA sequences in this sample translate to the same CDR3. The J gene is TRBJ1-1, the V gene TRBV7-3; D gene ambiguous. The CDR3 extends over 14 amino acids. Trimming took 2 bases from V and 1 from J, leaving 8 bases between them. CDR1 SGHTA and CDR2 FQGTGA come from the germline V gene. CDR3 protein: CASSLVGRNTEAFF. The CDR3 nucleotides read TGTGCCAGCAGCTTAGTAGGCAGGAACACTGAAGCTTTCTTT. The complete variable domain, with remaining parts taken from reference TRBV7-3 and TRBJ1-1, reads GAGVSQTPSNKVTEKGKYVELRCDPISGHTALYWYRQSLGQGPEFLIYFQGTGAADDSGLPNDRFFAVRPEGSVSTLKIQRTERGDSAVYLCASSLVGRNTEAFFGQGTRLTVV.

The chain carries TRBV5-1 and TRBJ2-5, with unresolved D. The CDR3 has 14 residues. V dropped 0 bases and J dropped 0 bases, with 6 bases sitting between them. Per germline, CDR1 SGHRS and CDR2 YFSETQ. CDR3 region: CASSLVPNQETQYF. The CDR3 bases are TGCGCCAGCAGCTTGGTACCGAACCAAGAGACCCAGTACTTC.

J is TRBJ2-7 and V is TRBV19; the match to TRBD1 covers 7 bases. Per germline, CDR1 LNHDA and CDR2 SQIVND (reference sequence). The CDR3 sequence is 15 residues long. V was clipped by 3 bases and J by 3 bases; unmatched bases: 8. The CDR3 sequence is CASSITTGEHYEQYF. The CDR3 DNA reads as TGTGCCAGTAGTATTACTACAGGGGAACACTACGAGCAGTACTTC.

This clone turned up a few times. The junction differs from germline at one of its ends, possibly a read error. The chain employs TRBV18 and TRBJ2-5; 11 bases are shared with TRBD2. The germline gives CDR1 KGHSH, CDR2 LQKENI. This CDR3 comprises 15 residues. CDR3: CASSPLAGVAETQYF. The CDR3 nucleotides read TGTGCCAGCTCCCCACTAGCGGGAGTAGCAGAGACCCAGTACTTC.

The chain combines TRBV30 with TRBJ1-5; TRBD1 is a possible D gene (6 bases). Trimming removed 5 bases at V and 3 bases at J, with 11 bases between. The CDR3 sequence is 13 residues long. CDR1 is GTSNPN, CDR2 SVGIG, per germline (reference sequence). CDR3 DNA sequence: TGTGCCTGGGGACAGTCCATCAATCAGCCCCAGCATTTT. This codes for CAWGQSINQPQHF.

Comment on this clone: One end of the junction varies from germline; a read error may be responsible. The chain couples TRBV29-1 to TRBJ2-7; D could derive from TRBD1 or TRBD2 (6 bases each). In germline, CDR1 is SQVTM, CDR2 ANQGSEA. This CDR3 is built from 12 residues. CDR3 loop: CSAERGRNEQYF. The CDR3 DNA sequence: TGCAGCGCTGAAAGGGGGAGGAACGAGCAGTACTTC.

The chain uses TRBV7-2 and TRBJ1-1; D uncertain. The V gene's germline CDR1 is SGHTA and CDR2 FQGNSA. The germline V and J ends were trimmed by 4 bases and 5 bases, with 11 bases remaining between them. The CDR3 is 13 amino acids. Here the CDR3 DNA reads TGTGCCAGCAGCTCCACCGCGGAGACTGAAGCTTTCTTT. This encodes CASSSTAETEAFF.

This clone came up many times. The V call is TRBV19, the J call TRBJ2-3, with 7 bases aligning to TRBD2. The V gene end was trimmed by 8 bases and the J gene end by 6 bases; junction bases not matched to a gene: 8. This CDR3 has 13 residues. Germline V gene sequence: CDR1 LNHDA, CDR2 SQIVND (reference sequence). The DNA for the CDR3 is TGTGCCAGTTCCGCGGGAGCCCCCGATACGCAGTATTTT. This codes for CASSAGAPDTQYF.